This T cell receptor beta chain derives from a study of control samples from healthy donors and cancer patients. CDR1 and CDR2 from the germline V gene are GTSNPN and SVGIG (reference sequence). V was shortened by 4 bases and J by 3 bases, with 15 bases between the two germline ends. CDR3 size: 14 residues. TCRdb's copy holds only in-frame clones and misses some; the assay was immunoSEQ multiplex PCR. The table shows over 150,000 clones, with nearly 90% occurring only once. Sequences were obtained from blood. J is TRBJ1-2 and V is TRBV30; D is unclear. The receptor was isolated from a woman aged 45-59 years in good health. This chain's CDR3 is CAWIWGGTDYGYTF. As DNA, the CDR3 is TGTGCCTGGATATGGGGAGGCACCGACTATGGCTACACCTTC.